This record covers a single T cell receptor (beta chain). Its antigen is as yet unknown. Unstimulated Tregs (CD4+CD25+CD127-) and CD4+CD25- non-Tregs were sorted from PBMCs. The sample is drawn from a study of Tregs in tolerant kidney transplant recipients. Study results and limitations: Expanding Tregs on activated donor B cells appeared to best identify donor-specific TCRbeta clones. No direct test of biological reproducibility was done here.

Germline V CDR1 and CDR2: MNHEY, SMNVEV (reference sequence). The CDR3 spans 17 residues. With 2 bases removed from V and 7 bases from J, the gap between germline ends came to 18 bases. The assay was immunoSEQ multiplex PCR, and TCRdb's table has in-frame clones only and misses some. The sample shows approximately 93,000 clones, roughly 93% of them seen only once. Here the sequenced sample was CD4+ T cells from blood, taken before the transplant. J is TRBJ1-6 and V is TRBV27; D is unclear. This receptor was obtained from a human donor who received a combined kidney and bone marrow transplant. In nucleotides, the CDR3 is TGTGCCAGCAGTTTAAAGTGGGTAGCCACGGGGAATTCACCCCTCCACTTT. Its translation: CASSLKWVATGNSPLHF.